This record concerns one T cell receptor beta chain sequence. The data belong to a study of blood T cell repertoires in COVID-19. Only in-frame clones appear in the TCRdb table, and some are missing; sequencing was by immunoSEQ multiplex PCR. The table has 240,000 or so clones, roughly 80% seen once. In germline, CDR1 is LGHDT, CDR2 YNNKEL (reference sequence). V gave up 6 bases and J gave up 1 base, with 7 bases separating them. The CDR3 contains 13 residues. This chain connects TRBV3-1 (or the pseudogene TRBV3-2) to TRBJ1-5; D may be TRBD1 (6 bases). The source material was peripheral blood. The clonotype comes from a woman under 30 with acute or convalescent COVID-19. CDR3 amino acids: CASSQGSNQPQHF. The CDR3 bases are TGTGCCAGCAGTCAGGGGAGCAATCAGCCCCAGCATTTT.